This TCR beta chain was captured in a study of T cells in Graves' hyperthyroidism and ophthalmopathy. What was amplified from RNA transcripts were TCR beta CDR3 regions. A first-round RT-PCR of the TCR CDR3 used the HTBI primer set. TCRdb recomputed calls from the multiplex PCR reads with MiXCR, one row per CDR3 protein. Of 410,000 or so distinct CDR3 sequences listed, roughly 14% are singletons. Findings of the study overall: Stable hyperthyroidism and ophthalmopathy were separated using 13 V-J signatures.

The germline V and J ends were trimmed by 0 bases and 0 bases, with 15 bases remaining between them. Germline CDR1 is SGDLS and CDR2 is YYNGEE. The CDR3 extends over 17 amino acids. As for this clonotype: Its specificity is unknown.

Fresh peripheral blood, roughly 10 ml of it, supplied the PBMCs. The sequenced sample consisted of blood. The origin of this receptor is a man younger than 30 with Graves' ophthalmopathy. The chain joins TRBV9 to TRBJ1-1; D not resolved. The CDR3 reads CASSVGASPPMNTEAFF. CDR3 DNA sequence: TGTGCCAGCAGCGTAGGGGCCTCACCCCCTATGAACACTGAAGCTTTCTTT.